This T cell receptor beta chain was sequenced for a study of T cells in Graves' hyperthyroidism and ophthalmopathy. TCR beta CDR3 sequences were amplified from RNA transcripts. The TCR CDR3 was amplified in a first-round RT-PCR using the HTBI primer set. TCRdb re-called the multiplex PCR reads through MiXCR, storing one row per CDR3 protein. Seen here are hundreds of thousands of distinct CDR3 sequences, approximately 36% observed once, and the top ten hold around 30%. The germline V gene encodes CDR1 SGHAT and CDR2 FQNNGV. This CDR3 has 15 amino acids. With V trimmed by 3 bases and J by 3 bases, 3 bases remained unmatched.

Sequencing was carried out using blood. V gene TRBV11-2 combines with J gene TRBJ1-5; TRBD1 aligns across 9 bases. This TCR derives from a woman aged 40 to 55 with Graves' hyperthyroidism. The DNA of the CDR3 is TGTGCCAGCAGCTTGAACAGGGGGCCCAATCAGCCCCAGCATTTT. Translated, it gives CASSLNRGPNQPQHF.